Listed below are T cell receptor beta chains from one sample, sequenced in a study of cytomegalovirus exposure and HLA in healthy donors. TCRdb keeps only in-frame clones here, not all; method: immunoSEQ multiplex PCR. The repertoire holds some 130,000 clones, with roughly 80% as singletons. The sample was PBMCs. The receptors derive from a woman between 40 and 50 years old in good health and CMV-seronegative. Each CDR3 is given with its conserved first and last residue. D genes are given only for firm matches. The size entry is marked missing in some rows and otherwise reads once, few, many or a size class.

V gene	CDR3 length	D gene	clone size	J gene	CDR3 DNA	CDR3 protein
TRBV9	13	.	.	TRBJ2-1	TGTGCCAGCAGCGTAGGCCACAACAATGAGCAGTTCTTC	CASSVGHNNEQFF
TRBV6-5	14	TRBD1	.	TRBJ2-1	TGTGCCAGCAGTTACAGGGACAGCTACAATGAGCAGTTCTTC	CASSYRDSYNEQFF
TRBV4-3	14	TRBD1	.	TRBJ1-6	TGCGCCAGCAGCCGGGGGACAGGGGTTTCACCCCTCCACTTT	CASSRGTGVSPLHF
TRBV5-1	15	TRBD2	.	TRBJ2-5	TGCGCCAGCAGCCACCCTAGCGGTAACCAAGAGACCCAGTACTTC	CASSHPSGNQETQYF
TRBV19	13	.	.	TRBJ1-5	TGTGCCAGTGCGACTACTACCAATCAGCCCCAGCATTTT	CASATTTNQPQHF
TRBV2	15	.	once	TRBJ1-4	TGTGCCAGCAGCGCAAACAGGGAATTAGGTGAAAAACTGTTTTTT	CASSANRELGEKLFF
TRBV11-2	12	.	.	TRBJ2-3	TGTGCCAGCAGCCAGGCCGTAGATACGCAGTATTTT	CASSQAVDTQYF
TRBV27	15	TRBD2	once	TRBJ2-3	TGTGCCAGCACCCGACTAGCGGGAGCATCAGATACGCAGTATTTT	CASTRLAGASDTQYF
TRBV4-1	19	TRBD1	.	TRBJ1-6	TGCGCCAGCAGCCAAGATCGGGCAGGGGGCATTTCCTATAATTCACCCCTCCACTTT	CASSQDRAGGISYNSPLHF
TRBV5-6	13	.	.	TRBJ1-2	TGTGCCAGCAGCCCCAGCGGGAACTATGGCTACACCTTC	CASSPSGNYGYTF
TRBV7-3	13	.	.	TRBJ2-1	TGTGCCAGCAGCTCTACAGACCGAAATGAGCAGTTCTTC	CASSSTDRNEQFF
TRBV27	17	TRBD1	.	TRBJ2-2	TGTGCCAGCAGTTCGTTGCGGACAGGGGGTTCCACCGGGGAGCTGTTTTTT	CASSSLRTGGSTGELFF
TRBV12-5	15	.	.	TRBJ2-1	TGTGCTAGTGGTTTGTTACAGGGAGTCTACAATGAGCAGTTCTTC	CASGLLQGVYNEQFF
TRBV7-8	12	.	.	TRBJ1-1	TGTGCCAGCAGCTTAGCCGGTACTGAAGCTTTCTTT	CASSLAGTEAFF
TRBV9	14	TRBD1	.	TRBJ1-1	TGTGCCAGCAGCGCCCGCGACAGGGACACTGAAGCTTTCTTT	CASSARDRDTEAFF
TRBV5-6	13	.	many	TRBJ2-7	TGTGCCAGCAGCGGGGACACGGAGAGAGAGCAGTACTTC	CASSGDTEREQYF
TRBV5-6	18	TRBD2	few	TRBJ2-7	TGTGCCAGCAACTCCGCTGGGACTAGCGGGAAGGTCTCCTACGAGCAGTACTTC	CASNSAGTSGKVSYEQYF
TRBV11-3	12	.	.	TRBJ2-2	TGTGCCAGCAGTCCTAACACCGGGGAGCTGTTTTTT	CASSPNTGELFF
TRBV9	15	.	.	TRBJ1-6	TGTGCCAGCAGCGCCGGGCGGGGGGGCAATTCACCCCTCCACTTT	CASSAGRGGNSPLHF
TRBV5-4	17	TRBD1	.	TRBJ2-1	TGTGCCAGCAGCTTGGGAGCAGGGGGCGCCCCTTACAATGAGCAGTTCTTC	CASSLGAGGAPYNEQFF
TRBV6-5	14	.	.	TRBJ1-3	TGTGCCAGCAGCCAACGGGGGGCTGGAAACACCATATATTTT	CASSQRGAGNTIYF
TRBV10-3	18	.	.	TRBJ1-6	TGTGCCATCAGCCCCACCGACGTCGCAGGAGGTAGGAATTCACCCCTCCACTTT	CAISPTDVAGGRNSPLHF
TRBV27	15	.	.	TRBJ2-6	TGTGCCAGCAGTCCCCGGGGCTCTGGGGCCAACGTCCTGACTTTC	CASSPRGSGANVLTF
TRBV28	15	.	.	TRBJ2-7	TGTGCCAGCAGCCGTCGCCAGCTAGCTGGGTTCGAGCAGTACTTC	CASSRRQLAGFEQYF
TRBV4-3	14	TRBD2	few	TRBJ2-3	TGCGCCAGCAGCCAGATGACTAGCGGGGATACGCAGTATTTT	CASSQMTSGDTQYF
TRBV6-5	16	.	.	TRBJ1-4	TGTGCCAGCAGTTATGATGGGTTTGGTAGGAGTGAAAAACTGTTTTTT	CASSYDGFGRSEKLFF
TRBV19	14	.	.	TRBJ1-1	TGTGCCAGTAGTACGCCCGGACAGAACACTGAAGCTTTCTTT	CASSTPGQNTEAFF